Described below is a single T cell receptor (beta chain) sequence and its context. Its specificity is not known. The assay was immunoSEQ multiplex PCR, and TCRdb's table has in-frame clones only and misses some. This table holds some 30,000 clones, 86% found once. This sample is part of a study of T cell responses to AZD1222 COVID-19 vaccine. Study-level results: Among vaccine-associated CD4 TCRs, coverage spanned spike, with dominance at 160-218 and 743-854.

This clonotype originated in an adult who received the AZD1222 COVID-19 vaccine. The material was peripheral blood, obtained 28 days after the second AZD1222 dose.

The CDR3 DNA is TGTGCCAGCTCAACCGCGCAGGGTCCTAATGAAAAACTGTTTTTT. Residues: CASSTAQGPNEKLFF. The J gene is TRBJ1-4, the V gene TRBV18, with a possible D match to TRBD1 (5 bases). CDR3 length: 15 amino acids. Germline V lookup: CDR1 KGHSH, CDR2 LQKENI. The germline V and J ends were trimmed by 5 bases and 3 bases, with 13 bases remaining between them.